This T cell receptor (beta chain) was retrieved from a study of OX40 agonist ivuxolimab in advanced cancers. For the study at large: Patients' therapy was ivuxolimab, an antibody that acts as an agonist of OX40 (CD134). Study outcomes and limitations: At doses 0.1 to 3.0 mg/kg, CD4+ and CD8+ clones expanded. CD8+ T cells (on average) carried more expanded clones than CD4+ T cells.

Exclusion of a patient followed from autoimmune disease history or systemic immunosuppression. V lost 8 bases, J lost 1 base, and 11 bases lay in between. CDR1 and CDR2 from the germline V gene are ENHRY and SYGVKD. The CDR3 totals 13 residues. Remarks on this clone: Its antigen is undetermined.

Method: immunoSEQ multiplex PCR; TCRdb's copy keeps in-frame clones and lacks some. Here the sample spans approximately 60,000 clones, 88% being singletons. The sequences come from CD4+ or CD8+ T cells sorted from blood, collected in a trial of the OX40 agonist ivuxolimab. The chain joins TRBV10-3 to TRBJ2-5, with D possibly TRBD2 on 6 matching bases. The origin of this receptor is an adult with an advanced solid tumor such as melanoma, head and neck, liver or kidney cancer. For the CDR3, the DNA is TGTGCCATCCGGGACTCCGCCCAAGAGACCCAGTACTTC. It specifies CAIRDSAQETQYF.